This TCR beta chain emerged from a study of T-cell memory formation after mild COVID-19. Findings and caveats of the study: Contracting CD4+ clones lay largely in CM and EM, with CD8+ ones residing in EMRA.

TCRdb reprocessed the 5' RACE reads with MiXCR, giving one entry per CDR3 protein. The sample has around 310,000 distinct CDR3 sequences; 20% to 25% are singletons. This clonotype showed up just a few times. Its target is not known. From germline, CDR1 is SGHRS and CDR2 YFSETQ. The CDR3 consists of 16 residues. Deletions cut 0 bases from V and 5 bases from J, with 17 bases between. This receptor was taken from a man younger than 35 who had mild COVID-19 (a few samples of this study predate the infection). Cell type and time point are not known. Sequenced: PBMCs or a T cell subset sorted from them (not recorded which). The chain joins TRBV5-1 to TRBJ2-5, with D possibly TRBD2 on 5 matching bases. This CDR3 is CASSLAEIRTSETQYF. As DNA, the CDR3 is TGCGCCAGCAGCTTGGCCGAGATTAGGACTTCGGAGACCCAGTACTTC.